This is a list of T cell receptor beta chains from one sample in a study of blood T cell repertoires in COVID-19. The method was immunoSEQ multiplex PCR; TCRdb's version includes in-frame clones alone and lacks a portion of them. In the table there are some 250,000 clones, roughly 91% of which are singletons. The sequenced sample consisted of peripheral blood. The receptor set was obtained from a woman between 40 and 50 years old who had recovered from COVID-19. CDR3s leave out the opening cysteine and the closing phenylalanine or tryptophan. For some rows the clone size is stated as once, few or many, or as a class when expanded; others skip it.

J | size | length | V | CDR3
TRBJ1-1 | NA | 13 | TRBV10-3 | AISESGAGGTEAF
TRBJ2-3 | NA | 11 | TRBV5-1 | ASSPWGADTQY
TRBJ1-3 | NA | 12 | TRBV7-2 | ASSSIRGGNTIY
TRBJ1-1 | NA | 13 | TRBV3-1/TRBV3-2 | ASSQDWCRNTEAF
TRBJ2-5 | NA | 13 | TRBV28 | ASSSPTGGVETQY
TRBJ2-7 | NA | 13 | TRBV3-1/TRBV3-2 | ASSQAWGGSYEQY
TRBJ1-2 | NA | 12 | TRBV30 | AWSWTGGGYGYT
TRBJ2-7 | once | 12 | TRBV5-6 | ASSLVSHMREQY
TRBJ1-2 | NA | 10 | TRBV5-1 | ASSSGQSHYT
TRBJ1-2 | NA | 14 | TRBV5-1 | ASSLAQGPGAYGYT
TRBJ1-2 | NA | 11 | TRBV25-1 | ASSEDWSYGYT
TRBJ2-3 | NA | 14 | TRBV7-6 | ASSPRGGPNTDTQY
TRBJ2-7 | NA | 12 | TRBV27 | ASSLGQGGGEQY
TRBJ2-7 | NA | 15 | TRBV9 | ASSPQGGREVPYEQY
TRBJ1-3 | NA | 15 | TRBV15 | ATTPGQSASSGNTIY
TRBJ2-3 | NA | 14 | TRBV19 | ASSIMGAGSTDTQY
TRBJ2-5 | NA | 11 | TRBV10-3 | AIGAGGQETQY
TRBJ2-5 | NA | 12 | TRBV28 | ASSPTGVQETQY
TRBJ1-5 | NA | 14 | TRBV6-6 | ASSYLYRDRDQPQH
TRBJ1-2 | NA | 12 | TRBV5-1 | ASSHGQGGYGYT
TRBJ2-3 | NA | 13 | TRBV7-2 | ASRLRGSGEDTQY
TRBJ2-5 | NA | 13 | TRBV2 | ASSVLAGDGETQY
TRBJ2-3 | NA | 18 | TRBV9 | ASSPHPRASGRASTDTQY
TRBJ1-2 | NA | 11 | TRBV6-5 | ASSYTPQDGYT
TRBJ1-5 | NA | 11 | TRBV6-5 | ASSYSGDQPQH
TRBJ1-4 | few | 12 | TRBV29-1 | SAKPGGTNEKLF
TRBJ2-1 | NA | 14 | TRBV11-3 | ASSPTGRSGSNEQF
TRBJ2-2 | NA | 13 | TRBV5-5 | ASSLDRVYTGELF
TRBJ1-6 | once | 13 | TRBV11-3 | ASSLRDSYNSPLH
TRBJ2-7 | NA | 14 | TRBV11-1 | ASSPAAGRTEGEQY
TRBJ2-5 | NA | 13 | TRBV5-1 | ASSPPAGGGETQY
TRBJ2-5 | NA | 13 | TRBV5-1 | ASSPGLAGQETQY
TRBJ2-1 | NA | 14 | TRBV5-1 | ASSPEPDRGYNEQF
TRBJ1-5 | once | 11 | TRBV6-5 | ASQAVSNQPQH
TRBJ1-2 | NA | 12 | TRBV19 | ASSLPTGSYGYT
TRBJ2-5 | NA | 16 | TRBV7-9 | ASSRRAGLGTHQETQY
TRBJ2-1 | NA | 13 | TRBV18 | ASSPPRRLDSEQF
TRBJ1-1 | NA | 13 | TRBV7-8 | ASSTPREGGTEAF
TRBJ1-1 | NA | 11 | TRBV30 | AWRDFWASEAF
TRBJ1-2 | NA | 12 | TRBV20-1 | SASVRTGGWGYT
TRBJ1-5 | NA | 13 | TRBV27 | ASRKGQGPNQPQH
TRBJ2-1 | NA | 15 | TRBV7-3 | ASSLTSGSPSYNEQF